Listed here are 16 T cell receptor beta chains from one sample, sequenced in a study of T cells in Graves' hyperthyroidism and ophthalmopathy. There were TCR beta CDR3 regions amplified from RNA transcripts. Initially, a first-round RT-PCR of the TCR CDR3 employed the HTBI primer set. TCRdb re-called the multiplex PCR reads through MiXCR, storing one row per CDR3 protein. The data show around 420,000 distinct CDR3 sequences, approximately 15% seen once. Sequencing was done on a sample of blood. The receptor set was obtained from a woman between 18 and 30 years old with Graves' hyperthyroidism.

This clonotype was observed at least ten times. The V call is TRBV9, the J call TRBJ2-5, with 11 bases aligning to TRBD2. The CDR3 is 15 amino acids. Germline V gene data show CDR1 as SGDLS and CDR2 as YYNGEE. V was clipped by 4 bases and J by 5 bases; unmatched bases: 7. Here the CDR3 DNA reads TGTGCCAGCAGCACTACTAGCGGGAGTGTGGAGACCCAGTACTTC. It yields the protein CASSTTSGSVETQYF.

The chain employs TRBV5-1 and TRBJ2-7; no definite D call. CDR1 and CDR2 from the germline V gene are SGHRS and YFSETQ. CDR3 length equals 16 residues. Trimming pared 0 bases from V and 0 bases from J, leaving 13 bases between. CDR3 sequence (DNA): TGCGCCAGCAGCTTGGAGGTCCGGGCGGTCTCCTACGAGCAGTACTTC. It encodes CASSLEVRAVSYEQYF.

This clonotype has a count of ten or more. The rearrangement joins TRBV29-1 to TRBJ2-1, with TRBD1 identical over 7 bases. The length of the CDR3 is 15 residues. The trim removed 4 bases at V and 5 bases at J, leaving 11 bases unmatched. Germline CDR1 reads SQVTM; CDR2 reads ANQGSEA. The CDR3 sequence is CSVGLEDRPNNEQFF. The CDR3 region has the DNA TGCAGCGTTGGTTTGGAGGACAGGCCCAACAATGAGCAGTTCTTC.

Points on this clonotype: A much bigger clone sits one base away, suggesting this may be a read error. The genes are TRBV20-1 and TRBJ1-5; no clear D gene. CDR1 is DFQATT, CDR2 SNEGSKA, per germline (reference sequence). The ends were cut back, 8 bases at V and 5 bases at J, with 13 bases in the middle. The CDR3 consists of 12 residues. The CDR3 region is CSPIDGDQPQHF. CDR3 DNA: TGCAGTCCTATAGACGGAGATCAGCCCCAGCATTTT.

This clonotype was counted many times. V gene TRBV20-1 combines with J gene TRBJ1-2; D call uncertain. Germline values: CDR1 DFQATT, CDR2 SNEGSKA (reference sequence). The germline V and J ends were trimmed by 0 bases and 4 bases, with 0 bases remaining between them. CDR3 size: 10 residues. The CDR3 DNA is TGCAGTGCTAGAGACTATGGCTACACCTTC. It codes for CSARDYGYTF.

This sequence joins TRBV11-2 and TRBJ2-5, with a possible D match to TRBD2 (6 bases). The CDR3 contains 16 residues. Trimming left V 3 bases short and J 4 bases short, with 18 bases between. The V gene's germline CDR1 is SGHAT and CDR2 FQNNGV. CDR3 DNA: TGTGCCAGCAGCTTTACCACCGGGAGAAGGTCAGAGACCCAGTACTTC. This encodes CASSFTTGRRSETQYF. The variable domain in full, with the rest retrieved from reference TRBV11-2 and TRBJ2-5, is EAGVAQSPRYKIIEKRQSVAFWCNPISGHATLYWYQQILGQGPKLLIQFQNNGVVDDSQLPKDRFSAERLKGVDSTLKIQPAKLEDSAVYLCASSFTTGRRSETQYFGPGTRLLVL.

J is TRBJ2-2 and V is TRBV7-9; 8 nucleotides agree with TRBD2. V gave up 4 bases and J gave up 2 bases; unmatched junction bases: 6. CDR3 size: 16 residues. CDR1 and CDR2 from the germline V gene are SEHNR and FQNEAQ (reference sequence). CDR3 protein: CASSSARGGNTGELFF. The CDR3 DNA reads as TGTGCCAGCAGCTCTGCTCGGGGGGGTAACACCGGGGAGCTGTTTTTT.

The chain couples TRBV5-1 to TRBJ2-1; 7 nucleotides agree with TRBD2. V dropped 4 bases and J dropped 6; count of bases not matched to a gene: 7. The CDR3 spans 14 residues. CDR1 is SGHRS and CDR2 is YFSETQ in the germline V gene. The CDR3 region is CASSREGVVNEQFF. CDR3 nucleotides: TGCGCCAGCAGCAGGGAGGGCGTTGTCAATGAGCAGTTCTTC.

This chain connects TRBV10-1 to TRBJ2-5, with 8 bases aligning to TRBD2. The length of the CDR3 is 17 residues. Germline CDR1 reads WNHNN; CDR2 reads SYGVQD (reference sequence). V shed 0 bases, J shed 7 bases, and the junction held 13 bases outside the gene matches. The CDR3 loop reads CASSESGGTRPHGTQYF. The CDR3 DNA sequence: TGCGCCAGCAGTGAGTCGGGCGGGACTAGGCCCCATGGGACCCAGTACTTC.

The chain combines TRBV19 with TRBJ2-3, with TRBD2 matching 15 bases. Unmatched junction bases numbered 6, after V lost 5 bases and J lost 6 bases. The germline V gene has CDR1 LNHDA and CDR2 SQIVND (reference sequence). The CDR3 length is 16 residues. CDR3 coding DNA: TGTGCCAGTAGTCCCGGACTAGCGGGAGGGAGGGATACGCAGTATTTT. Amino acids: CASSPGLAGGRDTQYF.

This clonotype was observed a handful of times. The J gene is TRBJ1-4, the V gene TRBV12-3 or TRBV12-4; TRBD1 matches at 7 bases. The CDR3 runs to 14 residues. Losses at the gene ends were 6 bases for V and 11 bases for J; bases not matched to a gene: 12. The DNA for the CDR3 is TGTGCCAGCAGGACCGGGACAGCCGTTGAGAAACTGTTTTTT. Encoded protein: CASRTGTAVEKLFF.

This clonotype was detected ten times or more. The chain has TRBV10-3 and TRBJ2-1; TRBD2 matches 8 bases. CDR3 length: 16 amino acids. Germline V CDR1 and CDR2: ENHRY, SYGVKD. V lost 6 bases, J lost 2 bases, and 9 bases stayed unmatched. DNA for the CDR3: TGTGCCATCAGAGAGGAATTAGCGGGGACCTACAATGAGCAGTTCTTC. Protein: CAIREELAGTYNEQFF.

The table lists this clonotype with many counts. V and J are TRBV28 and TRBJ1-2; tentative D call: TRBD1 (6 bases). V lost 3 bases, J lost 5 bases, and 13 bases lay in between. Looked up from germline, CDR1 is MDHEN and CDR2 is SYDVKM. CDR3 length: 14 amino acids. The CDR3 protein is CASSFVDSLYGYTF. Here the CDR3 DNA reads TGTGCCAGCAGTTTTGTGGACAGCCTTTATGGCTACACCTTC.

This clonotype appeared many times. This rearrangement joins TRBV4-2 to TRBJ2-7, with 7 bases aligning to TRBD2. V lost 0 bases, J lost 3 bases, and 8 bases stayed unmatched. The length of the CDR3 is 16 residues. In germline, CDR1 is LGHNA, CDR2 YNFKEQ. The CDR3 region is CASSQDGSSGIYEQYF. In nucleotides, the CDR3 is TGTGCCAGCAGCCAAGATGGGTCTAGCGGCATCTACGAGCAGTACTTC.

This clonotype has at least ten counts. The V gene is TRBV20-1, the J gene TRBJ2-1; the D is unclear. V dropped 3 bases and J dropped 0 bases, with 9 bases sitting between them. The CDR3 runs 14 residues. Germline V CDR1 and CDR2: DFQATT, SNEGSKA (reference sequence). CDR3 protein: CSASFADSYNEQFF. The CDR3 DNA follows: TGCAGTGCTAGTTTCGCGGACTCCTACAATGAGCAGTTCTTC.

This rearrangement joins TRBV19 to TRBJ1-2; D might be TRBD1 (6 bases). The CDR3 extends over 15 amino acids. The V gene lost 2 bases and the J gene lost 6 bases, with 16 bases spanning the gap. The V gene's germline CDR1 is LNHDA and CDR2 SQIVND (reference sequence). The chain's CDR3 is CASSIRNGGANGYTF. CDR3 in DNA: TGTGCCAGTAGTATAAGAAACGGGGGCGCGAATGGCTACACCTTC. Looking up the rest from reference TRBV19 and TRBJ1-2 gives the full variable domain: DGGITQSPKYLFRKEGQNVTLSCEQNLNHDAMYWYRQDPGQGLRLIYYSQIVNDFQKGDIAEGYSVSREKKESFPLTVTSAQKNPTAFYLCASSIRNGGANGYTFGSGTRLTVV.